Below, one TCR beta chain is given with its context. This specimen belongs to a study of sequential checkpoint blockade in melanoma. Looking at the study overall: Arm A got nivolumab then ipilimumab; arm B the reverse, 1:1. Both treatment sequences were followed by maintenance nivolumab.

Measured with immunoSEQ multiplex PCR; TCRdb has only the in-frame clones, and not every one. The sample comprises 1,300 or so clones, less than 75% of which are singletons, and approximately 50% rests with the top ten. Documented treatment: randomized to nivolumab then ipilimumab (arm A) or the reverse (arm B). DNA-damaging chemotherapy had not been given to any patient beforehand. From thawed PBMCs, live CD3+CD8+ cells negative for CD19 and CD56 were sorted. The V and J ends lost 3 bases and 5 bases, in that order; junction bases with no gene match: 7. The CDR3 is made up of 15 amino acids. The V gene's germline CDR1 is SGHAT and CDR2 FQNNGV.

The sequence was collected from a human donor with melanoma. Sample: CD8+ T cells sorted from blood (inferred from file names), taken from a patient given nivolumab and ipilimumab in sequence. The V gene is TRBV11-2, the J gene TRBJ2-7, with 10 positions matching TRBD2. The CDR3 DNA reads TGTGCCAGCAGCTTGCTAGCGGGGGTCCTCCACGAGCAGTACTTC. Protein: CASSLLAGVLHEQYF.